This T cell receptor beta chain is drawn from a study of T cells after yellow fever vaccination. For the study at large: Those fractions that held only low numbers of cells were prepared using the SMART-Seq v4 Ultra Low Input RNA kit. Study outcomes and limitations: Subsequent booster samples again held most clones from primary vaccination (96% CD4, about 90% CD8). The CD4 compartment and the CD8 compartment contained a small share of clonotypes in common.

TCRdb processed the 5' RACE reads anew with MiXCR; each CDR3 protein has one entry. The data show 110,000 or so distinct CDR3 sequences, roughly 7.9% seen once. In its sample, this clonotype was seen many times. Its specificity is not known. This TCR was recovered from a man younger than 30 who received the YFV17D yellow fever vaccine. The sequencing used CD4+ T cells sorted from PBMCs, collected around 45 days after the first yellow fever vaccination.

CDR3 in DNA: TGCGCCAGCAGCTTGGAGACAGGGGTCACCGGGGAGCTGTTTTTT. Translation gives CASSLETGVTGELFF. V is TRBV5-1 and J is TRBJ2-2, with TRBD1 matching 8 bases. CDR3 length equals 15 residues. CDR1 and CDR2 from the germline V gene are SGHRS and YFSETQ. Unmatched junction bases numbered 2, after V lost 0 bases and J lost 4 bases.